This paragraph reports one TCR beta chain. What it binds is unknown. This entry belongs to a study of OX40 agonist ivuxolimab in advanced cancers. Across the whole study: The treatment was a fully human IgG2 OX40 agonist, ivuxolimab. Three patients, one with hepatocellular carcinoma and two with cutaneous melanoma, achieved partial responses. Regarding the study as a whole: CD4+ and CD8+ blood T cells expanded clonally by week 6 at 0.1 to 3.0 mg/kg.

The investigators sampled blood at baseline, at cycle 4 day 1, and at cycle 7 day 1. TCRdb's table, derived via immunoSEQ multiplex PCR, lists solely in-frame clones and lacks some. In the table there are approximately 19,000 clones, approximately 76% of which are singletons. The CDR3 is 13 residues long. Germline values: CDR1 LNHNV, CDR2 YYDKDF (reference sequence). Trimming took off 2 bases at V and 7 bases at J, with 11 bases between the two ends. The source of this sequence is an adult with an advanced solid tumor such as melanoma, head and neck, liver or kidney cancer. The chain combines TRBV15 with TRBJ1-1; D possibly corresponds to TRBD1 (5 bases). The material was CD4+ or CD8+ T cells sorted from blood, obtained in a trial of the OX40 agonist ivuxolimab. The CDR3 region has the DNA TGTGCCACCAGCAGACTGGGGACTGGTGAAGCTTTCTTT. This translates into CATSRLGTGEAFF.